This TCR beta chain is from a study of cytomegalovirus exposure and HLA in healthy donors. With 5 bases clipped from V and 5 bases from J, the junction kept 13 bases outside the gene matches. Per germline, CDR1 PRHDT and CDR2 FYEKMQ (reference sequence). The CDR3 consists of 16 residues. Use of 60 Vbeta and 13 Jbeta primers characterized the PCR. TCRdb's table, derived via immunoSEQ multiplex PCR, lists solely in-frame clones and lacks some. This table has 95,000 to 150,000 clones, 81% appearing once. Material: PBMCs. The sequence was collected from a man between 18 and 29 years old in good health and CMV-seronegative. The chain links TRBV13 to TRBJ2-5; 8 bases match TRBD1. CDR3 nucleotides: TGTGCCAGCAGCCCAGCCGGAGACAGGGGCAGGGAGACCCAGTACTTC. It is translated as CASSPAGDRGRETQYF.